A selection of T cell receptor beta chains follows, all from one sample in a study of a mutant IDH1 vaccine in newly diagnosed glioma. Their antigens remain unidentified. Profiled with immunoSEQ multiplex PCR; TCRdb holds only in-frame clones, not every one. The repertoire has around 70,000 clones, roughly 84% of them found once; the top ten carry roughly 12%. Source: PBMCs, taken from a glioma patient whose treatment included an IDH1 peptide vaccine. Receptors originate from a young man with glioma. CDR3s include the opening cysteine and the closing phenylalanine or tryptophan. The order of the fields is D gene, J gene, clone size, V gene, CDR3 DNA, CDR3 protein. D genes are given only for firm matches. The listing skips clone size in some rows; elsewhere it reads once, few, many or a size class.

>-|TRBJ1-1|-|TRBV29-1
TGCAGCGTTGAAGGGGGGGGCGCGACTGAAGCTTTCTTT
CSVEGGGATEAFF
>-|TRBJ1-3|-|TRBV14
TGTGCCAGCAGCCAAGATCTCGGGGGGATCTCTGGAAACACCATATATTTT
CASSQDLGGISGNTIYF
>-|TRBJ1-1|-|TRBV30
TGTGCCTGGAGACCGGATGGCCCTGAAGCTTTCTTT
CAWRPDGPEAFF
>TRBD1|TRBJ2-7|once|TRBV29-1
TGCAGCGTTGATTACGGACAGGCGGCGAGGTACGAGCAGTACTTC
CSVDYGQAARYEQYF
>TRBD1|TRBJ1-2|-|TRBV7-9
TGTGCCAGCAGCCCCGGGGACAGGGGGCGATCCTATGGCTACACCTTC
CASSPGDRGRSYGYTF
>-|TRBJ2-3|-|TRBV6-5
TGTGCCAGCAGTTACTCGAAGACTGTGTCGGATACGCAGTATTTT
CASSYSKTVSDTQYF
>-|TRBJ2-1|-|TRBV27
TGTGCCAGCATCTCTTCGAGACCCGGTGAGCAGTTCTTC
CASISSRPGEQFF
>-|TRBJ1-3|-|TRBV5-8
TGTGCCAGCAGCTTCTGGCGGGACACCAACGGGGGAAACACCATATATTTT
CASSFWRDTNGGNTIYF
>-|TRBJ2-1|-|TRBV7-2
TGTGCCAGCAGCTCCCCTACAGGGTGGGCGGGGGTCTACAATGAGCAGTTCTTC
CASSSPTGWAGVYNEQFF
>-|TRBJ1-2|-|TRBV12-5
TGTGCTAGTGGTTTGATGGGGGCGAACCCCAACTATGGCTACACCTTC
CASGLMGANPNYGYTF
>-|TRBJ2-6|-|TRBV5-4
TGTGCCAGCAGCTTGGGGAGGGTTCGGGGGTCTGGGGCCAACGTCCTGACTTTC
CASSLGRVRGSGANVLTF
>TRBD1|TRBJ1-2|-|TRBV30
TGTGCCTGGAGGCAACAGGGGACCAACTATGGCTACACCTTC
CAWRQQGTNYGYTF
>TRBD1|TRBJ1-5|-|TRBV19
TGTGCCACCTCGGACAGGGGCTATCAGCCCCAGCATTTT
CATSDRGYQPQHF
>-|TRBJ2-2|-|TRBV14
TGTGCCAGCGGGGGTCGCCATCGAGGGGAGCTGTTTTTT
CASGGRHRGELFF
>TRBD2|TRBJ2-7|-|TRBV7-6
TGTGCCAGCAGCCTCGGGACTAGCGGGGGGCCCCCCCCCGAGCAGTACTTC
CASSLGTSGGPPPEQYF
>-|TRBJ1-2|-|TRBV5-1
TGCGCCAGCAGCTTGGAGCCGGGGCGCGGGAGTGGCTACACCTTC
CASSLEPGRGSGYTF
>-|TRBJ2-3|-|TRBV2
TGTGCCAGCAGTGATCTCCTAGCTCGCGGTGCAGATACGCAGTATTTT
CASSDLLARGADTQYF
>-|TRBJ2-3|-|TRBV5-1
TGCGCCAGCAGCTTGGTAAGGGGGGGCACAGATACGCAGTATTTT
CASSLVRGGTDTQYF
>TRBD1|TRBJ1-2|-|TRBV6-1
TGTGCCAGCAGTGAGGGACAGGGCACCTATGGCTACACCTTC
CASSEGQGTYGYTF
>-|TRBJ1-2|-|TRBV7-9
TGTGCCAGCAGCTTACCCACAGGGACCAACTATGGCTACACCTTC
CASSLPTGTNYGYTF
>-|TRBJ1-5|-|TRBV7-2
TGTGCCAGCAGCCCCAGGGGCGGATATAGCAATCAGCCCCAGCATTTT
CASSPRGGYSNQPQHF
>-|TRBJ1-2|-|TRBV18
TGTGCCAGCTCATCCATGGACGGCTACACCTTC
CASSSMDGYTF
>-|TRBJ2-5|-|TRBV28
TGTGCCAGCAGTTCCGGAGTTCAAGAGACCCAGTACTTC
CASSSGVQETQYF
>-|TRBJ1-1|-|TRBV9
TGTGCCAGCAGCCCCATCGACAGGGAAGCTTTCTTT
CASSPIDREAFF
>-|TRBJ1-3|-|TRBV7-9
TGTGCCAGCAGCCGCGCCGGGGGTCCGGAAAACACCATATATTTT
CASSRAGGPENTIYF
>TRBD1|TRBJ1-5|-|TRBV19
TGTGCCAGTAGTGGGATCAGGGGGCTTAGCAATCAGCCCCAGCATTTT
CASSGIRGLSNQPQHF
>-|TRBJ1-5|-|TRBV15
TGTGCCACCAGCAGAGATTTTACACGCAATCAGCCCCAGCATTTT
CATSRDFTRNQPQHF
>-|TRBJ2-5|-|TRBV7-9
TGTGCCAGCAGCTCTACTTTTCAAGAGACCCAGTACTTC
CASSSTFQETQYF
>-|TRBJ2-7|-|TRBV27
TGTGCCAGCAGCTTTGGGGACGGATCCTCCTACGAGCAGTACTTC
CASSFGDGSSYEQYF
>TRBD1|TRBJ2-7|-|TRBV30
TGTGCCTGGAGATTACCCGGGACAGGCTCCTACGAGCAGTACTTC
CAWRLPGTGSYEQYF
>TRBD2|TRBJ2-1|-|TRBV5-1
TGCGCCAGCAGCTTGGCGGGACTAGCGGGGCACAATGAGCAGTTCTTC
CASSLAGLAGHNEQFF
>-|TRBJ2-1|-|TRBV6-1
TGTGCCAGCCTAACTGACTGGGAGCAGTTCTTC
CASLTDWEQFF
>TRBD1|TRBJ2-3|-|TRBV10-3
TGTGCCATCAGTGAGCCCAGAGGAACGGGACAGGGGGAAGATACGCAGTATTTT
CAISEPRGTGQGEDTQYF
>-|TRBJ2-7|once|TRBV7-9
TGTGCCAGCAGCTTGACTTCGTTTCGGGACAACTCCTACGAGCAGTACTTC
CASSLTSFRDNSYEQYF
>TRBD2|TRBJ2-7|-|TRBV13
TGTGCCAGCAGCTCTCCATCCGGGAGGCACTACGAGCAGTACTTC
CASSSPSGRHYEQYF
>TRBD2|TRBJ2-7|-|TRBV25-1
TGTGCCAGCAACCCCGCGGACGGGGGGAGTTGGTACGAGCAGTACTTC
CASNPADGGSWYEQYF
>-|TRBJ2-2|-|TRBV9
TGTGCCAGCAGCGTAGTCGGATCCCTCGCCGGGGAGCTGTTTTTT
CASSVVGSLAGELFF
>-|TRBJ1-2|-|TRBV30
TGTGCCTGGAGTGTAGTAGCCAACTATGGCTACACCTTC
CAWSVVANYGYTF
>TRBD1|TRBJ1-6|-|TRBV4-1
TGCGCCAGCAGCCAAGAGGACAGGGACTCACCCCTCCACTTT
CASSQEDRDSPLHF
>-|TRBJ1-1|-|TRBV10-3
TGTGCCATCAGTGAAATGCTTGAGGGCCGGAACACTGAAGCTTTCTTT
CAISEMLEGRNTEAFF
>-|TRBJ2-3|-|TRBV6-5
TGTGCCAGCAGTTACTCGGGCAACACAGATACGCAGTATTTT
CASSYSGNTDTQYF
>-|TRBJ1-2|-|TRBV4-3
TGCGCCAGCAGCCAAGTTTTAAAAGGGACCAACTATGGCTACACCTTC
CASSQVLKGTNYGYTF
>-|TRBJ1-1|few|TRBV9
TGTGCCAGCAGCCGGTCAGGTACAGAAGCTTTCTTT
CASSRSGTEAFF
>-|TRBJ2-2|few|TRBV27
TGTGCCAGCAGTTTAGAAGGGGTCGGCACCGGGGAGCTGTTTTTT
CASSLEGVGTGELFF
>TRBD2|TRBJ2-2|once|TRBV7-9
TGTGCCAGCAGCGAGCCTCTAGCGGCCACCGGGGAGCTGTTTTTT
CASSEPLAATGELFF